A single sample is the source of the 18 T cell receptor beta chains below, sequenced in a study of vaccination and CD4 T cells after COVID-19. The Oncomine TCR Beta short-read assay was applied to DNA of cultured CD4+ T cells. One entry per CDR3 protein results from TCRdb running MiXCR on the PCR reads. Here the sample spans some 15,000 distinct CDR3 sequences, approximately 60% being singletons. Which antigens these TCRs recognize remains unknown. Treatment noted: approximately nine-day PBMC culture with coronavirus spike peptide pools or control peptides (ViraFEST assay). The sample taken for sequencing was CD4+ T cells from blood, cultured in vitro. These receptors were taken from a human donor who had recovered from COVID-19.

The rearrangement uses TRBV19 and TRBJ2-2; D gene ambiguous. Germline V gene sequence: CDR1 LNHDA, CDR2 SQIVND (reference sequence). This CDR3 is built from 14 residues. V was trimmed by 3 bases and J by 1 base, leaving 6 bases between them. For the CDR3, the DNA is TGTGCCAGTAGTATTCGTCAGAACACCGGGGAGCTGTTTTTT. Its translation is CASSIRQNTGELFF. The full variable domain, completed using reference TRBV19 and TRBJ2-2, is DGGITQSPKYLFRKEGQNVTLSCEQNLNHDAMYWYRQDPGQGLRLIYYSQIVNDFQKGDIAEGYSVSREKKESFPLTVTSAQKNPTAFYLCASSIRQNTGELFFGEGSRLTVL.

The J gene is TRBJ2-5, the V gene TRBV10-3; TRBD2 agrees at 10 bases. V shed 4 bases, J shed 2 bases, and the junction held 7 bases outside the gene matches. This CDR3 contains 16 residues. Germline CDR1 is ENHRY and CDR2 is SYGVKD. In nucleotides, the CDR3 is TGTGCCATCAGTGTAACTAGCGGGAAGGGACAAGAGACCCAGTACTTC. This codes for CAISVTSGKGQETQYF.

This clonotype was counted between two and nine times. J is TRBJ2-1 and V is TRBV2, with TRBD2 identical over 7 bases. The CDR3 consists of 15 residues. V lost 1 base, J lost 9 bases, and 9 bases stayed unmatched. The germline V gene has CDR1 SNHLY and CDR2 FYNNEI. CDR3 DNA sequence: TGTGCCAGCAGTGAAGTTTTGCGGGGGACCGCTGAGCAGTTCTTC. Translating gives CASSEVLRGTAEQFF.

The CDR3 DNA reads as TGTGCCAGCTCGACGGCAGGGGAAGAGACCCAGTACTTC. Its protein is CASSTAGEETQYF. This chain links TRBV18 with TRBJ2-5; possible D gene TRBD1, 6 bases. The CDR3 is made up of 13 amino acids. CDR1 and CDR2 (germline): KGHSH, LQKENI. V lost 6 bases to trimming and J lost 3 bases, with 11 bases between them.

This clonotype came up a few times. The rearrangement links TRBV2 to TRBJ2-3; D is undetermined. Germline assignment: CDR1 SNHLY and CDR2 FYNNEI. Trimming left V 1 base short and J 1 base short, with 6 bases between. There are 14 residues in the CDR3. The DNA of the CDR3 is TGTGCCAGCAGTGAAGGGATGGGCACAGATACGCAGTATTTT. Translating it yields CASSEGMGTDTQYF.

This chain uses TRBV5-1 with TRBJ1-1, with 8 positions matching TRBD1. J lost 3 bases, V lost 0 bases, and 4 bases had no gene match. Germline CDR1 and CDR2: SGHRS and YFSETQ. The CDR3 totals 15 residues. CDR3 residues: CASSLEGRGHTEAFF. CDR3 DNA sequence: TGCGCCAGCAGCTTGGAGGGCAGGGGGCACACTGAAGCTTTCTTT.

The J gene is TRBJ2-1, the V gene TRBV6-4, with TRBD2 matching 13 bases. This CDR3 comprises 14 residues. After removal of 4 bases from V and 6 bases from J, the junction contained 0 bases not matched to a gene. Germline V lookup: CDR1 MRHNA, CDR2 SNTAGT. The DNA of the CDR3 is TGTGCCAGCAGTGGACTAGCGGGAGGCAATGAGCAGTTCTTC. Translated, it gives CASSGLAGGNEQFF.

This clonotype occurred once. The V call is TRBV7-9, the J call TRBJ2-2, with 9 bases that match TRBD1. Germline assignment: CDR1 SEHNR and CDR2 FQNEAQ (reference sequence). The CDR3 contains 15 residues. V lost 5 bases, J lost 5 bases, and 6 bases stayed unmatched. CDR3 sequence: CASSKSGTGTGELFF. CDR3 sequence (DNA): TGTGCCAGCAGCAAAAGCGGGACAGGGACCGGGGAGCTGTTTTTT. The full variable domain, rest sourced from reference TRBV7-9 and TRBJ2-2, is DTGVSQNPRHKITKRGQNVTFRCDPISEHNRLYWYRQTLGQGPEFLTYFQNEAQLEKSRLLSDRFSAERPKGSFSTLEIQRTEQGDSAMYLCASSKSGTGTGELFFGEGSRLTVL.

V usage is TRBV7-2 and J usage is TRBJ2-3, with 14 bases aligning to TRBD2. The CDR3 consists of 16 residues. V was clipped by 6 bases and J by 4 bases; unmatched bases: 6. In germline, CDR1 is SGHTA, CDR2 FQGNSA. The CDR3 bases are TGTGCCAGCAGTCAAGGACTAGCGGGAGGAGCAGATACGCAGTATTTT. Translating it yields CASSQGLAGGADTQYF. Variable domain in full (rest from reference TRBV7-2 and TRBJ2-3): GAGVSQSPSNKVTEKGKDVELRCDPISGHTALYWYRQSLGQGLEFLIYFQGNSAPDKSGLPSDRFSAERTGGSVSTLTIQRTQQEDSAVYLCASSQGLAGGADTQYFGPGTRLTVL.

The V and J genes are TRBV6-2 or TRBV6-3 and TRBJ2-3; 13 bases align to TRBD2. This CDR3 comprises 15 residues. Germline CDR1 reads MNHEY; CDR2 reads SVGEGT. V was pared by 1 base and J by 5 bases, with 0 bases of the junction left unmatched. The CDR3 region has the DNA TGTGCCAGCAGTTACTGGACTAGCGGGAGAGATACGCAGTATTTT. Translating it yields CASSYWTSGRDTQYF.

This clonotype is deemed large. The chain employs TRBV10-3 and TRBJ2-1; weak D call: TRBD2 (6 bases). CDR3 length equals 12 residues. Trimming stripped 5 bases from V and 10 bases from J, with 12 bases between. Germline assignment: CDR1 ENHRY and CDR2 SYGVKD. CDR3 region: CAISPGLREQFF. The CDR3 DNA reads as TGTGCCATCAGTCCGGGACTCAGAGAGCAGTTCTTC.

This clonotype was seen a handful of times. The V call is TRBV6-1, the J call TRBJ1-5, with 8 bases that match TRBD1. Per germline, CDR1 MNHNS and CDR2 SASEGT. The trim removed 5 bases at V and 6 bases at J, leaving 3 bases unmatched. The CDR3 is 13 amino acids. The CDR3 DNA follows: TGTGCCAGCAGTCAGGACAGGGTTCAGCCCCAGCATTTT. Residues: CASSQDRVQPQHF.

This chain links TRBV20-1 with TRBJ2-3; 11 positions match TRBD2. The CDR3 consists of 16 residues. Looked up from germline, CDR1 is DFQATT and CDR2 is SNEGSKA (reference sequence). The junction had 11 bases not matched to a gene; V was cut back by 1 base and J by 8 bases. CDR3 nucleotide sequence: TGCAGTGCTAGAGTACGACTAGCGGGACAGATGGGTACGCAGTATTTT. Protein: CSARVRLAGQMGTQYF.

CDR3 in DNA: TGCAGTGCTAGGGGGACAGTGAGCTACGAGCAGTACTTC. This codes for CSARGTVSYEQYF. The chain is built from TRBV20-1 and TRBJ2-7; TRBD1 matches at 7 bases. From germline, CDR1 is DFQATT and CDR2 SNEGSKA (reference sequence). This CDR3 is 13 amino acids long. With 3 bases clipped from V and 3 bases from J, the junction kept 5 bases outside the gene matches.

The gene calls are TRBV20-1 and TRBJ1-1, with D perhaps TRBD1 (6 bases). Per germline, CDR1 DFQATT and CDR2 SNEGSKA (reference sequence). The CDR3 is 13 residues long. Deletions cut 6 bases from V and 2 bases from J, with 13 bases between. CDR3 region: CSAGLDSNTEAFF. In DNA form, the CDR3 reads TGCAGTGCCGGGTTGGACAGCAACACTGAAGCTTTCTTT.

CDR3 loop: CASSYDGKGVYYQPQHF. The CDR3 coding sequence is TGTGCCAGCAGTTACGATGGTAAGGGGGTGTATTATCAGCCCCAGCATTTT. The chain joins TRBV6-5 to TRBJ1-5, with D maybe TRBD1 (6 bases). The CDR3 sequence is 17 residues long. Per germline, CDR1 MNHEY and CDR2 SVGAGI. V was shortened by 2 bases and J by 5 bases, with 19 bases between the two germline ends.

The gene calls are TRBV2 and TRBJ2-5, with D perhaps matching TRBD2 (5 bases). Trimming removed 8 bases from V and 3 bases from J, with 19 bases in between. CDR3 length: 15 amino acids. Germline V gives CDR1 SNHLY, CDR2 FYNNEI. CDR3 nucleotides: TGTGCCAGCCGAAATATACAAGCGGTAGAAGAGACCCAGTACTTC. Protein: CASRNIQAVEETQYF. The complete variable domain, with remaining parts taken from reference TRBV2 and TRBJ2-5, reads EPEVTQTPSHQVTQMGQEVILRCVPISNHLYFYWYRQILGQKVEFLVSFYNNEISEKSEIFDDQFSVERPDGSNFTLKIRSTKLEDSAMYFCASRNIQAVEETQYFGPGTRLLVL.

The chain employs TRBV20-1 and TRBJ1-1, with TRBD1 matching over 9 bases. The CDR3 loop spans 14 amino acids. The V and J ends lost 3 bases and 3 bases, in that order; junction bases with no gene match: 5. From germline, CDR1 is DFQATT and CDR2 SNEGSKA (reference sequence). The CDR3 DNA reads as TGCAGTGCTAGCCTACAGGGGGCCCACACTGAAGCTTTCTTT. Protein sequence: CSASLQGAHTEAFF.